Sequencing of this T cell receptor beta chain was carried out in a study of shared clonotypes between healthy human individuals. The overall study: The donor pool was made up of a couple of women and a few men aged 18 to 49. General study findings and limits: Sequencing depth was a factor that was expected to affect clonotype sharing among donors.

The naive CD8 subset, CD45RO-negative cells positively selected for CCR7, excluded terminally differentiated effector memory CD45RA+ cells. The germline gives CDR1 MDHEN, CDR2 SYDVKM. This CDR3 is 14 amino acids long. The ends lost 3 bases at V and 5 bases at J; junction bases unmatched: 6. This clone was detected once. Its antigen remains unknown. TCRdb's table, derived via immunoSEQ multiplex PCR, lists solely in-frame clones and lacks some. The sample lists around 620,000 clones, approximately 95% occurring once. Sequenced material: naive CD8+ T cells sorted from blood. The chain links TRBV28 to TRBJ2-5, with 7 nucleotides matching TRBD2. This receptor was obtained from a woman aged 25 to 39 in good health. Here the CDR3 reads CASSFRLAAETQYF. The CDR3 nucleotides are TGTGCCAGCAGTTTTAGACTAGCCGCCGAGACCCAGTACTTC.